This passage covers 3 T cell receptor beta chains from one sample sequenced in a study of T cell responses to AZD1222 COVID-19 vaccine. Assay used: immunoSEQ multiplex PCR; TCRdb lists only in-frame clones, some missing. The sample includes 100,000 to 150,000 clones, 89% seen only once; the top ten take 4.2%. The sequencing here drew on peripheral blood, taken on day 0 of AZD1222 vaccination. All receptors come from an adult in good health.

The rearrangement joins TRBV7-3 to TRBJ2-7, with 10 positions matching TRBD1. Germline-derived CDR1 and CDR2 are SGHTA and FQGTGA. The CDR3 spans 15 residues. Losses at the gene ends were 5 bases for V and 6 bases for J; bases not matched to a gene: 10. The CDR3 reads CASSPQQGTGAEQYF. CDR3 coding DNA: TGTGCCAGCAGCCCGCAACAGGGGACAGGGGCCGAGCAGTACTTC.

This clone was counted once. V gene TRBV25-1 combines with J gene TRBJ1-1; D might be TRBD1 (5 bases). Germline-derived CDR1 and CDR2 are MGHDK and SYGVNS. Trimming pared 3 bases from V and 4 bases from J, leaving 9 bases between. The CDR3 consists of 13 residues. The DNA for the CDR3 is TGTGCCAGCAGTGACAGGGTAGGCACTGAAGCTTTCTTT. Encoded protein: CASSDRVGTEAFF.

The chain's CDR3 is CASSLGTDQPQHF. The CDR3 coding sequence is TGCGCCAGCAGCCTCGGGACGGATCAGCCCCAGCATTTT. The V call is TRBV5-1, the J call TRBJ1-5; the D gene is possibly TRBD1 (5 bases). The germline gives CDR1 SGHRS, CDR2 YFSETQ. The V and J ends lost 4 bases and 5 bases respectively, with 10 bases between them. This CDR3 is built from 13 residues.